One sample yielded the 8 T cell receptor beta chains listed below, sequenced in a study of T cells after yellow fever vaccination. TCRdb analysed the 5' RACE reads with MiXCR anew, one entry per CDR3 protein. Seen here are around 400,000 distinct CDR3 sequences, 11% observed once, and the top ten hold roughly 18%. The material was PBMCs, obtained on the day of the first yellow fever vaccination. All receptors derive from a man aged 18 to 30 who received the YFV17D yellow fever vaccine.

In its sample, this clonotype was seen a few times. The V and J genes are TRBV11-3 and TRBJ1-1, with D unresolved. Trimming removed 4 bases from V and 8 bases from J, with 14 bases in between. Per germline, CDR1 SGHNT and CDR2 YENEEA. The CDR3 contains 13 residues. CDR3 nucleotides: TGTGCCAGCAGCTCTTCATGGGAAAAAGAAGCTTTCTTT. Translated, it gives CASSSSWEKEAFF.

The chain links TRBV4-1 to TRBJ2-7; D remains ambiguous. Germline assignment: CDR1 MGHRA and CDR2 YSYEKL. V shed 0 bases and J shed 4 bases, with 10 bases lying between them. The length of the CDR3 is 14 residues. CDR3 DNA sequence: TGCGCCAGCAGCCAAGAAATCGGCGGTTACGAGCAGTACGTC. Its protein is CASSQEIGGYEQYV.

The DNA of the CDR3 is TGCGCCAGCAGCTTGGAGGGGGCGTACACCGGGGAGCTGTTTTTT. Amino acids: CASSLEGAYTGELFF. The gene calls are TRBV5-1 and TRBJ2-2; 7 bases align to TRBD1. This CDR3 comprises 15 residues. The trim removed 0 bases at V and 3 bases at J, leaving 2 bases unmatched. CDR1 and CDR2 (germline): SGHRS, YFSETQ.

The gene calls are TRBV20-1 and TRBJ2-5; 15 positions agree with TRBD2. The CDR3 runs 16 residues. With 3 bases clipped from V and 7 bases from J, the junction kept 9 bases outside the gene matches. Germline lookup yields CDR1 DFQATT and CDR2 SNEGSKA (reference sequence). For the CDR3, the DNA is TGCAGTGCTAGTAAAGGACTAGCGGGGGGGTCCGGGACCCAGTACTTC. It translates to CSASKGLAGGSGTQYF.

The J gene is TRBJ2-3, the V gene TRBV20-1; 7 bases map to TRBD1. There are 12 residues in the CDR3. Germline CDR1 is DFQATT and CDR2 is SNEGSKA (reference sequence). V shed 7 bases and J 4 bases; nucleotides not matched to a gene: 5. The CDR3 DNA reads as TGCAGTGGGAAGGGGGCGGCAGATACGCAGTATTTT. Its translation is CSGKGAADTQYF.

This clonotype turned up a few times. The rearrangement uses TRBV16 and TRBJ2-7; 8 nucleotides agree with TRBD1. With 2 bases clipped from V and 2 bases from J, the junction kept 11 bases outside the gene matches. Germline V lookup: CDR1 KGHSY, CDR2 FQNENV. The CDR3 is made up of 17 amino acids. CDR3 in DNA: TGTGCCAGCAGCCAAAGGTACCCGGGACAGGTTACCTACGAGCAGTACGTC. Encoded protein: CASSQRYPGQVTYEQYV.

This clonotype was observed a handful of times. The rearrangement links TRBV10-3 to TRBJ1-1; 9 bases fit TRBD1. This CDR3 is 15 amino acids long. Germline values: CDR1 ENHRY, CDR2 SYGVKD. The ends lost 6 bases at V and 3 bases at J; junction bases unmatched: 8. The CDR3 reads CAISPFRDRDTEAFF. For the CDR3, the DNA is TGTGCCATCAGCCCCTTCCGGGACAGGGACACTGAAGCTTTCTTT.

This clonotype has at least ten counts. V gene TRBV29-1 combines with J gene TRBJ2-1; D perhaps matches TRBD2 (6 bases). V dropped 4 bases and J dropped 8 bases, with 9 bases sitting between them. Germline V gives CDR1 SQVTM, CDR2 ANQGSEA. This CDR3 comprises 11 residues. CDR3 loop: CSVGTSHEQFF. The CDR3 coding sequence is TGCAGCGTTGGCACTAGCCATGAGCAGTTCTTC.